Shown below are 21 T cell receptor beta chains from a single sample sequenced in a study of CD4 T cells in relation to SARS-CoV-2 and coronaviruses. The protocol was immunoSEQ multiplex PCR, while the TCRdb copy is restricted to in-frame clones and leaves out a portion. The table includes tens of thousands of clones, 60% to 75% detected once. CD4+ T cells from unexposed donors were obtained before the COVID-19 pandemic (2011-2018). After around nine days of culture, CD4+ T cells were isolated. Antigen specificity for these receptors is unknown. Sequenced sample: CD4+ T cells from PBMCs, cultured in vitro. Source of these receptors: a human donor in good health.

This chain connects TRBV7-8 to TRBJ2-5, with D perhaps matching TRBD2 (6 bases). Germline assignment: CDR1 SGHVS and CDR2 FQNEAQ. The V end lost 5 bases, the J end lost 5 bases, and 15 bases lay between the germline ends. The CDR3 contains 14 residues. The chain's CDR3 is CASSPWSSGETQYF. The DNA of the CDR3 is TGTGCCAGCAGCCCCTGGAGCAGCGGGGAGACCCAGTACTTC. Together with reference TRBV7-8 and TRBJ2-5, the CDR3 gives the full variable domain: GAGVSQSPRYKVAKRGQDVALRCDPISGHVSLFWYQQALGQGPEFLTYFQNEAQLDKSGLPSDRFFAERPEGSVSTLKIQRTQQEDSAVYLCASSPWSSGETQYFGPGTRLLVL.

The CDR3 region has the DNA TGTGCCAGCAGGGGGGGGAGCCTCCCCGGCAATGAGCAGTTCTTC. Its translation is CASRGGSLPGNEQFF. The chain is built from TRBV27 and TRBJ2-1; TRBD2 matches 7 bases. CDR1 is MNHEY and CDR2 is SMNVEV in the germline V gene (reference sequence). The J segment lost 6 bases and the V segment lost 6 bases, leaving 11 bases of the junction unmatched. This CDR3 is 15 amino acids long.

The CDR3 region is CASSNLQGYGYTF. The CDR3 DNA reads TGCGCCAGCAGCAACCTACAGGGCTATGGCTACACCTTC. This rearrangement joins TRBV5-1 to TRBJ1-2; a possible D gene is TRBD1 (6 bases). Germline assignment: CDR1 SGHRS and CDR2 YFSETQ. The CDR3 is made up of 13 amino acids. V was shortened by 4 bases and J by 4 bases, with 11 bases between the two germline ends.

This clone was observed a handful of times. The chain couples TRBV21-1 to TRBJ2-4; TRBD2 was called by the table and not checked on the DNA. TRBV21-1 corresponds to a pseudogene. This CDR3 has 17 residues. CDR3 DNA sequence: TGTGCCAGCAGATACACGGCGGGGGGAATAGCCAAAAACATTCAGTACTTC. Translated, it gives CASRYTAGGIAKNIQYF.

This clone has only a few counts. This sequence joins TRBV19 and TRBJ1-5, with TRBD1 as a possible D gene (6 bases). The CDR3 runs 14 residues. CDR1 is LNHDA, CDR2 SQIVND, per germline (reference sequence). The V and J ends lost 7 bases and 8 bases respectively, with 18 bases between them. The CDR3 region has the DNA TGTGCCAGTACCTTACGACAGGATCGGGAGCCCCAGCATTTT. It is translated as CASTLRQDREPQHF.

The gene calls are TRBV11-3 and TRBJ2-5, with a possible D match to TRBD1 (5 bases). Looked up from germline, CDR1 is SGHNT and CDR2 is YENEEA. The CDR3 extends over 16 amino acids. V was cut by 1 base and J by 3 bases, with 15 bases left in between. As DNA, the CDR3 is TGTGCCAGCAGCTTAGGCTGGACACCTCCTGAAGAGACCCAGTACTTC. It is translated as CASSLGWTPPEETQYF. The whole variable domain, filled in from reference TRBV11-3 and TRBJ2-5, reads EAGVVQSPRYKIIEKKQPVAFWCNPISGHNTLYWYLQNLGQGPELLIRYENEEAVDDSQLPKDRFSAERLKGVDSTLKIQPAELGDSAVYLCASSLGWTPPEETQYFGPGTRLLVL.

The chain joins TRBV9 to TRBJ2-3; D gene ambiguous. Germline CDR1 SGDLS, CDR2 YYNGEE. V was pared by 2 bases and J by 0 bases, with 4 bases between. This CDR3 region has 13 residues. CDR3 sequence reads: CASSVLSTDTQYF. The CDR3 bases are TGTGCCAGCAGCGTTTTGAGCACAGATACGCAGTATTTT.

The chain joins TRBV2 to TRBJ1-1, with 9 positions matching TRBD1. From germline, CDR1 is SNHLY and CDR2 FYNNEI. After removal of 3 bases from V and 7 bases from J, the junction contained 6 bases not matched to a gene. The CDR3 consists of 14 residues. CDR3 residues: CASSENRGLGEAFF. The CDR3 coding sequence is TGTGCCAGCAGTGAGAACAGGGGGCTAGGTGAAGCTTTCTTT.

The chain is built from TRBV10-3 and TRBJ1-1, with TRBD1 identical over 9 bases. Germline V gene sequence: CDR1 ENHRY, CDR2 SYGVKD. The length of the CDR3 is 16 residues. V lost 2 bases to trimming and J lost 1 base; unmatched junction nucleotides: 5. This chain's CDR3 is CAISENNRGQNTEAFF. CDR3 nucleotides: TGTGCCATCAGTGAGAACAACAGGGGGCAGAACACTGAAGCTTTCTTT.

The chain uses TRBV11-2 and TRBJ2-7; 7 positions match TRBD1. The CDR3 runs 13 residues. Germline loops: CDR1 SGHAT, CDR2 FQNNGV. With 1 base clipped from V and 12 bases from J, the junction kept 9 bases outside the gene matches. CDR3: CASSLGPDRVSYF. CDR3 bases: TGTGCCAGCAGCTTAGGACCAGACAGGGTCTCGTACTTC.

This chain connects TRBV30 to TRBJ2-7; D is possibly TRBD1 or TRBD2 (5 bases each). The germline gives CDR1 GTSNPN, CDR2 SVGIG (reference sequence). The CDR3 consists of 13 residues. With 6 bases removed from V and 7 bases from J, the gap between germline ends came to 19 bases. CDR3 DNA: TGTGCCTGTAATGGGGGTCCTCGGAGGGAGCAGTACTTC. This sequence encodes CACNGGPRREQYF.

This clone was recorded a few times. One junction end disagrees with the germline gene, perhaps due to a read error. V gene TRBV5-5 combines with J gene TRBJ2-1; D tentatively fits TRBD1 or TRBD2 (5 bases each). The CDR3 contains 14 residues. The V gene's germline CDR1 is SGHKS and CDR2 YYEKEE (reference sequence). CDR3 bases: TGTGCCAGCAGCCCGATACCCGAGACTACTCTGGGGGTCTTC. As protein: CASSPIPETTLGVF.

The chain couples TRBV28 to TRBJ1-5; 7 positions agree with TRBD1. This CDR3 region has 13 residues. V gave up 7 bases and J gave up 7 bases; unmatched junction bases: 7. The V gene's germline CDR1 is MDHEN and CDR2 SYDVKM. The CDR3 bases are TGTGCCAGCAACGACAGGGTGGACCAGCCCCAGCATTTT. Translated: CASNDRVDQPQHF.

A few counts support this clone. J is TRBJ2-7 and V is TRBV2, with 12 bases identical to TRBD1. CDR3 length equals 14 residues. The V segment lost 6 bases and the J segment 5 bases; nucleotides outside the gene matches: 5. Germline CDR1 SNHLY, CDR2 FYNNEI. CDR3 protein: CASSRDRGHHEQYF. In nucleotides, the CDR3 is TGTGCCAGCAGCCGGGACAGGGGGCACCACGAGCAGTACTTC. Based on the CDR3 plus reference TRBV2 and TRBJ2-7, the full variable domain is EPEVTQTPSHQVTQMGQEVILRCVPISNHLYFYWYRQILGQKVEFLVSFYNNEISEKSEIFDDQFSVERPDGSNFTLKIRSTKLEDSAMYFCASSRDRGHHEQYFGPGTRLTVT.

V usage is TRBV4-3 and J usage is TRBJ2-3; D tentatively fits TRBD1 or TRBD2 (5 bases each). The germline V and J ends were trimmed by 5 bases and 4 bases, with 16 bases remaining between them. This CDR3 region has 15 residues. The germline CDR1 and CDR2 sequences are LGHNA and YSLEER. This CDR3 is CASSGPGPKADTQYF. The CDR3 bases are TGCGCCAGCAGCGGACCGGGACCAAAGGCAGATACGCAGTATTTT.

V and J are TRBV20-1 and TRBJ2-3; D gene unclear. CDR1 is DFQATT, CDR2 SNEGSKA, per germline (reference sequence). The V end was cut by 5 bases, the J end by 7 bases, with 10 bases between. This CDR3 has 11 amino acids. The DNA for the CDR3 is TGCAGTGCTGCCGGAGATTATACGCAGTATTTT. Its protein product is CSAAGDYTQYF.

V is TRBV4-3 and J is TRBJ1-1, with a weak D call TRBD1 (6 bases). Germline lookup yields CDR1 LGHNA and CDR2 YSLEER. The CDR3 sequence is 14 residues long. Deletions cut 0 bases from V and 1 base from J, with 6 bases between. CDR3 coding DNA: TGCGCCAGCAGCCAAGACAGGGGGAACACTGAAGCTTTCTTT. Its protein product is CASSQDRGNTEAFF.

Here the CDR3 reads CASSPLEKLFF. The CDR3, as DNA: TGTGCCAGCAGCCCCCTAGAAAAACTGTTTTTT. The J gene is TRBJ1-4, the V gene TRBV7-9; D gene ambiguous. The germline V gene has CDR1 SEHNR and CDR2 FQNEAQ (reference sequence). The CDR3 loop spans 11 amino acids. V was pared by 5 bases and J by 8 bases, with 6 bases between.

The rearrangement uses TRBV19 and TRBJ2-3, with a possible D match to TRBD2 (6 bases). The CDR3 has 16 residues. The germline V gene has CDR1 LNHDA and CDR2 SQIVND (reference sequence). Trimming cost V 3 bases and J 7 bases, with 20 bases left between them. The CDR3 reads CASSIGWDSSSNTQYF. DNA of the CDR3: TGTGCCAGTAGTATTGGTTGGGACTCAAGTTCTAATACGCAGTATTTT.

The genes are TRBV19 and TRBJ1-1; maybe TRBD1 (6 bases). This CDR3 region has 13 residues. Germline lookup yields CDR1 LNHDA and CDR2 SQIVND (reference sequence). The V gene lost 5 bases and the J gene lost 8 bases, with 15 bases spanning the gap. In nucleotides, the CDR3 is TGTGCCAGTAGTGGGCAGGGGAAGAGGGAAGCTTTCTTT. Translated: CASSGQGKREAFF.

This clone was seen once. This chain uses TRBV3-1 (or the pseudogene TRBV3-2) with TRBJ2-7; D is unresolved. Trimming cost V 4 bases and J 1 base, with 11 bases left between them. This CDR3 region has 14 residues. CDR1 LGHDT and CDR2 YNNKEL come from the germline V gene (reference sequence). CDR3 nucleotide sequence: TGTGCCAGCAGCCGTCAGACGGATTCCTACGAGCAGTACTTC. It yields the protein CASSRQTDSYEQYF.